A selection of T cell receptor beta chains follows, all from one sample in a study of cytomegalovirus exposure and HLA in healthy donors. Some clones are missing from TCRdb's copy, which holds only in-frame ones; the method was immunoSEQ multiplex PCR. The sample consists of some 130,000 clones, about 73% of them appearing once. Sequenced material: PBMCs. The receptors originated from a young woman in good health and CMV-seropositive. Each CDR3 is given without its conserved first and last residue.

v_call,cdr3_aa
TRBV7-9,ASSSTAYGYT
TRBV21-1,ASSRGVQPQH
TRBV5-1,ASSLGAAANDSPLH
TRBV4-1,ASSQGDRSSYEQY
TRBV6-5,AGEGGGNYGYT
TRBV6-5,ASSAVRTGVRF
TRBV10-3,AIRQGFYTEAF
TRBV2,ASSERQSLYGYT
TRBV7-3,ASSQERGGTDTQY
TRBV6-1,ASSPGGWEKLF
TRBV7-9,ASSLADRVHGYT
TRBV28,ASSLWGRVGTGGKGYGYT
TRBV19,ASSDPQGYGYT
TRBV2,ASGGRPQH
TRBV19,ASSTHSASGGGDTQY
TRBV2,ASRPNRSPPYEQY
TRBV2,ARTPGGGGYT
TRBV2,ASSDRGQVNEKLF
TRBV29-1,SVVEGFYGYT
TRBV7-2,ASSPPGTGRNSPLH
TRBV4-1,ASSQNRMDRNYGYT
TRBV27,ASSLSGGAGYT
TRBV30,AWSVLAGEQF
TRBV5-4,ASRPEAANTGELF
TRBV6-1,ASSEIRAFENTIY
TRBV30,AWGRGRHLSGNTIY
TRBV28,ATYWGQGAGELF
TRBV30,AGARGGGGPTDTQY
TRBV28,ASTRTGRYEQY
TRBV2,ASSEWGQPNSPLH
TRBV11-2,ASSLAKGNYGYT
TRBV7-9,ASSPGWGRGGGYT
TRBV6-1,ASSDKTMGVSNSPLH
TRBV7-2,ASRGGTYNEQF
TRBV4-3,ASSQEKDRAGEELF
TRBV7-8,ASSSTGQPNYGYT
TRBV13,ASSSRTGGYGYT
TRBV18,ASSPGQYNEQF
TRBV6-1,ASSDPRRGSPQH